Presented here are 22 T cell receptor beta chains from one specimen sequenced in a study of cytomegalovirus exposure and HLA in healthy donors. In the PCR, 60 Vbeta and 13 Jbeta primers were used. Using immunoSEQ multiplex PCR, the repertoire was profiled, and TCRdb retains in-frame clones only, with some absent. The data hold roughly 97,000 clones, with about four fifths observed a single time. Source material: PBMCs. Source of these receptors: a man aged 40-49 years in good health and CMV-seropositive.

V gene TRBV5-1 combines with J gene TRBJ2-3; D is undetermined. Germline CDR1 and CDR2: SGHRS and YFSETQ. The CDR3 sequence is 11 residues long. Trimming stripped 5 bases from V and 5 bases from J, with 6 bases between. CDR3 sequence: CASRIQDTQYF. The CDR3 region has the DNA TGCGCCAGCAGAATTCAAGATACGCAGTATTTT.

The rearrangement uses TRBV30 and TRBJ1-5, with 8 bases aligning to TRBD1. The V segment lost 1 base and the J segment 7 bases; nucleotides outside the gene matches: 3. The V gene's germline CDR1 is GTSNPN and CDR2 SVGIG (reference sequence). CDR3 size: 13 residues. The chain's CDR3 is CAWSGGTGQPQHF. CDR3 DNA: TGTGCCTGGAGTGGGGGGACAGGACAGCCCCAGCATTTT.

This clone was counted a few times. The V and J genes are TRBV2 and TRBJ1-3, with a tentative D call TRBD1 (6 bases). Trimming stripped 8 bases from V and 4 bases from J, with 12 bases between. This CDR3 contains 13 residues. In germline, CDR1 is SNHLY, CDR2 FYNNEI. The CDR3 nucleotides read TGTGCCAGCCAGACAGGAGCCGGAAACACCATATATTTT. Protein product: CASQTGAGNTIYF.

The V call is TRBV6-5, the J call TRBJ2-7; possible D gene TRBD1, 5 bases. The CDR3 covers 12 residues. CDR1 MNHEY and CDR2 SVGAGI come from the germline V gene. V lost 5 bases, J lost 6 bases, and 11 bases lay in between. The CDR3 protein is CASSNRQFEQYF. CDR3 DNA sequence: TGTGCCAGCAGTAACAGACAGTTCGAGCAGTACTTC.

This chain links TRBV15 with TRBJ2-1, with 9 nucleotides matching TRBD2. From germline, CDR1 is LNHNV and CDR2 YYDKDF (reference sequence). This CDR3 comprises 16 residues. The V and J ends lost 1 base and 7 bases, in that order; junction bases with no gene match: 8. CDR3 in DNA: TGTGCCACCAGCAGAGGGGGTAGCGGGGGTGTAAATGAGCAGTTCTTC. Protein: CATSRGGSGGVNEQFF.

This chain links TRBV19 with TRBJ2-1; TRBD2 matches at 7 bases. The CDR3 sequence is 14 residues long. The V gene's germline CDR1 is LNHDA and CDR2 SQIVND (reference sequence). Trimming cost V 6 bases and J 7 bases; bases outside gene matches: 9. Here the CDR3 reads CASSPRTRTNEQFF. CDR3 sequence (DNA): TGTGCCAGTAGCCCGCGGACTAGAACGAATGAGCAGTTCTTC.

This chain joins TRBV29-1 and TRBJ2-7; D is unresolved. V shed 4 bases and J shed 1 base, with 5 bases lying between them. In germline, CDR1 is SQVTM, CDR2 ANQGSEA. The CDR3 runs 11 residues. The DNA of the CDR3 is TGCAGCGTTGTACAGTCCTACGAGCAGTACTTC. As protein: CSVVQSYEQYF.

J is TRBJ2-7 and V is TRBV5-4, with D possibly TRBD2 on 6 matching bases. There are 16 residues in the CDR3. V was shortened by 4 bases and J by 4 bases, with 21 bases between the two germline ends. The germline V gene has CDR1 SGHNT and CDR2 YYREEE (reference sequence). The CDR3 DNA follows: TGTGCCAGCAGCCAAAGCATGGCGGGGCATGAGTACGAGCAGTACTTC. This sequence encodes CASSQSMAGHEYEQYF. Using reference TRBV5-4 and TRBJ2-7 for the parts outside the CDR3, the full variable domain is ETGVTQSPTHLIKTRGQQVTLRCSSQSGHNTVSWYQQALGQGPQFIFQYYREEENGRGNFPPRFSGLQFPNYSSELNVNALELDDSALYLCASSQSMAGHEYEQYFGPGTRLTVT.

The CDR3 region is CAKGVTEQFF. The CDR3 bases are TGTGCAAAGGGAGTCACTGAGCAGTTCTTC. The rearrangement joins TRBV2 to TRBJ2-1; possible D gene TRBD2, 5 bases. CDR3 length: 10 residues. Germline V gives CDR1 SNHLY, CDR2 FYNNEI.

This chain uses TRBV5-4 with TRBJ1-4; the D gene is possibly TRBD1 (5 bases). The germline gives CDR1 SGHNT, CDR2 YYREEE (reference sequence). The CDR3 runs to 15 residues. Trimming pared 0 bases from V and 2 bases from J, leaving 8 bases between. The CDR3 region has the DNA TGTGCCAGCAGCTTGGAACGGGGGACTAATGAAAAACTGTTTTTT. Translation: CASSLERGTNEKLFF.

This chain uses TRBV5-1 with TRBJ1-1; D possibly corresponds to TRBD1 (5 bases). The germline CDR1 and CDR2 sequences are SGHRS and YFSETQ. V lost 4 bases and J 1 base, leaving 11 bases between the germline ends. The CDR3 runs 14 residues. The CDR3 region is CASSVTAGNTEAFF. The CDR3, as DNA: TGCGCCAGCAGCGTGACAGCAGGGAACACTGAAGCTTTCTTT.

The rearrangement links TRBV6-1 to TRBJ2-3, with D perhaps TRBD1 (5 bases). The CDR3 runs 14 residues. Per germline, CDR1 MNHNS and CDR2 SASEGT. The V gene lost 4 bases and the J gene lost 6 bases, with 14 bases spanning the gap. CDR3 sequence (DNA): TGTGCCAGCAGTGTCCAGGGATATGCGGATACGCAGTATTTT. Translated, it gives CASSVQGYADTQYF.

The V and J genes are TRBV11-2 and TRBJ2-7; maybe TRBD1 (6 bases). The germline V and J ends were trimmed by 5 bases and 5 bases, with 10 bases remaining between them. The CDR3 runs 12 residues. Germline values: CDR1 SGHAT, CDR2 FQNNGV. The CDR3 reads CASSRDIHEQYF. CDR3 DNA sequence: TGTGCCAGCAGCCGGGACATCCACGAGCAGTACTTC.

V gene TRBV29-1 combines with J gene TRBJ2-3, with 7 positions matching TRBD1. The germline V gene encodes CDR1 SQVTM and CDR2 ANQGSEA. The CDR3 covers 13 residues. The ends lost 5 bases at V and 1 base at J; junction bases unmatched: 3. This CDR3 is CSVTDRRTDTQYF. CDR3 coding DNA: TGCAGCGTTACGGACAGGCGCACAGATACGCAGTATTTT.

This clone has a single count. This CDR3 reads CASSEQPGDQPQHF. The DNA of the CDR3 is TGTGCCAGCAGTGAGCAGCCAGGGGATCAGCCCCAGCATTTT. This sequence joins TRBV6-4 and TRBJ1-5; possibly TRBD1 for D (6 bases). Germline lookup yields CDR1 MRHNA and CDR2 SNTAGT. Trimming shortened V by 3 bases and J by 5 bases, and 11 bases separated the two germline ends. The CDR3 is 14 amino acids.

CDR3 amino acids: CASSELGGSGTEAFF. CDR3 coding DNA: TGTGCCAGCAGTGAGTTGGGGGGTTCGGGCACTGAAGCTTTCTTT. The chain joins TRBV2 to TRBJ1-1, with D perhaps TRBD1 (5 bases). V was trimmed by 3 bases and J by 4 bases, leaving 15 bases between them. From germline, CDR1 is SNHLY and CDR2 FYNNEI. The CDR3 is made up of 15 amino acids.

The rearrangement uses TRBV11-2 and TRBJ2-5; 7 nucleotides align to TRBD1. Germline V lookup: CDR1 SGHAT, CDR2 FQNNGV. There are 17 residues in the CDR3. The V and J ends lost 4 bases and 1 base, in that order; junction bases with no gene match: 12. Written as DNA, the CDR3 is TGTGCCAGCAGCTCAGGTAGGGACAGTATGTCCCAAGAGACCCAGTACTTC. Translation: CASSSGRDSMSQETQYF.

The chain joins TRBV5-1 to TRBJ2-5; 12 nucleotides agree with TRBD2. Trimming at V came to 0 bases and at J to 2 bases, leaving 2 bases not matched to a gene. Germline assignment: CDR1 SGHRS and CDR2 YFSETQ. The CDR3 runs 16 residues. The CDR3 spells CASSLVTSGGQETQYF. The CDR3 DNA follows: TGCGCCAGCAGCTTGGTGACTAGCGGGGGACAAGAGACCCAGTACTTC. Variable domain in full (rest from reference TRBV5-1 and TRBJ2-5): KAGVTQTPRYLIKTRGQQVTLSCSPISGHRSVSWYQQTPGQGLQFLFEYFSETQRNKGNFPGRFSGRQFSNSRSEMNVSTLELGDSALYLCASSLVTSGGQETQYFGPGTRLLVL.

This clone was observed a handful of times. The CDR3 sequence is CASSLGQGALVDTQYF. CDR3 nucleotide sequence: TGCGCCAGCAGCTTGGGTCAGGGGGCATTAGTAGATACGCAGTATTTT. J is TRBJ2-3 and V is TRBV5-1; TRBD1 agrees at 8 bases. The trim removed 0 bases at V and 5 bases at J, leaving 8 bases unmatched. CDR1 is SGHRS, CDR2 YFSETQ, per germline. This CDR3 comprises 16 residues.

This chain joins TRBV19 and TRBJ1-5; 9 nucleotides align to TRBD1. CDR3 length equals 14 residues. The germline V gene has CDR1 LNHDA and CDR2 SQIVND (reference sequence). The V segment lost 6 bases and the J segment 5 bases; nucleotides outside the gene matches: 5. The CDR3 spells CASSYRGLHQPQHF. The CDR3 DNA reads as TGTGCCAGTAGCTACAGGGGGCTGCATCAGCCCCAGCATTTT.

V and J are TRBV27 and TRBJ2-7; tentative D call: TRBD2 (6 bases). The germline gives CDR1 MNHEY, CDR2 SMNVEV (reference sequence). The CDR3 has 15 amino acids. Trimming shortened V by 6 bases and J by 1 base, and 16 bases separated the two germline ends. CDR3 sequence (DNA): TGTGCCAGCAGGTCCCAAGGGACTGCATCCTACGAGCAGTACTTC. Its translation: CASRSQGTASYEQYF.

The V call is TRBV29-1, the J call TRBJ2-1, with TRBD1 identical over 9 bases. The J segment lost 12 bases and the V segment lost 4 bases, leaving 10 bases of the junction unmatched. From germline, CDR1 is SQVTM and CDR2 ANQGSEA. CDR3 length equals 13 residues. CDR3 nucleotides: TGCAGCGTTGCAGAGGACAGGGGTAGTATGCAGTTCTTC. This translates into CSVAEDRGSMQFF.